What follows are 28 T cell receptor beta chains derived from one specimen sequenced in a study of blood T cell repertoires in COVID-19. Sequencing was performed with immunoSEQ multiplex PCR; in TCRdb, only in-frame clones are kept and a portion is missing. The sample carries some 130,000 clones, about 89% recorded once. Material for sequencing was peripheral blood. Receptors were obtained from a man in his 60s with active or convalescent COVID-19.

The chain has TRBV27 and TRBJ2-1; 13 bases map to TRBD2. J gave up 3 bases and V 6 bases, and 5 bases lay outside the gene matches. The CDR3 spans 16 residues. Germline V gives CDR1 MNHEY, CDR2 SMNVEV (reference sequence). The CDR3 loop is CASSRRTSGGYNEQFF. The CDR3, as DNA: TGTGCCAGCAGCCGTCGGACTAGCGGGGGCTACAATGAGCAGTTCTTC.

V is TRBV7-8 and J is TRBJ2-1; possible D gene TRBD1, 6 bases. V lost 3 bases and J 0 bases, leaving 9 bases between the germline ends. The germline V gene has CDR1 SGHVS and CDR2 FQNEAQ. CDR3 length: 15 amino acids. DNA for the CDR3: TGTGCCAGCAGCTTTTCAGGGGACTCCTACAATGAGCAGTTCTTC. Amino acids: CASSFSGDSYNEQFF.

The chain couples TRBV19 to TRBJ2-1, with 7 nucleotides matching TRBD1. This CDR3 has 13 amino acids. Germline lookup yields CDR1 LNHDA and CDR2 SQIVND (reference sequence). The J segment lost 3 bases and the V segment lost 6 bases, leaving 2 bases of the junction unmatched. The CDR3 bases are TGTGCCAGTAGACGGACAGGCTACAATGAGCAGTTCTTC. This encodes CASRRTGYNEQFF.

This sequence joins TRBV6-1 and TRBJ1-5; 8 bases line up with TRBD1. CDR1 is MNHNS, CDR2 SASEGT, per germline. The V gene end was trimmed by 4 bases and the J gene end by 0 bases; junction bases not matched to a gene: 5. The CDR3 runs 16 residues. The CDR3 loop is CASSGIQGDSNQPQHF. The CDR3, as DNA: TGTGCCAGCAGTGGGATACAGGGGGATAGCAATCAGCCCCAGCATTTT.

In this sample, this clone turned up once. J is TRBJ1-1 and V is TRBV7-2, with a weak D call TRBD1 (5 bases). Germline V gene lookup returns CDR1 SGHTA and CDR2 FQGNSA. The CDR3 totals 14 residues. The germline V and J ends were trimmed by 6 bases and 1 base, with 12 bases remaining between them. The CDR3 protein is CASSLREGNTEAFF. The DNA for the CDR3 is TGTGCCAGCAGTCTCAGGGAGGGGAACACTGAAGCTTTCTTT. Based on the CDR3 plus reference TRBV7-2 and TRBJ1-1, the full variable domain is GAGVSQSPSNKVTEKGKDVELRCDPISGHTALYWYRQSLGQGLEFLIYFQGNSAPDKSGLPSDRFSAERTGGSVSTLTIQRTQQEDSAVYLCASSLREGNTEAFFGQGTRLTVV.

The rearrangement joins TRBV6-6 to TRBJ1-2; D gene ambiguous. CDR1 is MNHNY, CDR2 SVGAGI, per germline (reference sequence). V lost 4 bases and J 6 bases, leaving 21 bases between the germline ends. The CDR3 has 16 amino acids. CDR3 DNA: TGTGCCAGCAGTTCGCAACTACCTAGGACTTCCAATGGCTACACCTTC. This encodes CASSSQLPRTSNGYTF.

The V and J genes are TRBV30 and TRBJ1-3; D unclear. The CDR3 covers 16 residues. The germline V gene has CDR1 GTSNPN and CDR2 SVGIG (reference sequence). Trimming left V 3 bases short and J 0 bases short, with 15 bases between. DNA of the CDR3: TGTGCCTGGAGGCCGAGCGGAGCGAGCTCTGGAAACACCATATATTTT. Its protein is CAWRPSGASSGNTIYF.

The V gene is TRBV5-1, the J gene TRBJ1-2; a possible D gene is TRBD1 (5 bases). This CDR3 spans 13 amino acids. V was clipped by 5 bases and J by 0 bases, with 8 bases between them. Germline lookup yields CDR1 SGHRS and CDR2 YFSETQ. The CDR3 DNA reads as TGCGCCAGCAGGACAGATTCTAACTATGGCTACACCTTC. Amino acids: CASRTDSNYGYTF. Complete variable domain (other parts from reference TRBV5-1 and TRBJ1-2): KAGVTQTPRYLIKTRGQQVTLSCSPISGHRSVSWYQQTPGQGLQFLFEYFSETQRNKGNFPGRFSGRQFSNSRSEMNVSTLELGDSALYLCASRTDSNYGYTFGSGTRLTVV.

The genes are TRBV7-2 and TRBJ1-3, with D tentatively TRBD1 (6 bases). CDR3 length equals 15 residues. Trimming shortened V by 5 bases and J by 0 bases, and 11 bases separated the two germline ends. Per germline, CDR1 SGHTA and CDR2 FQGNSA. The CDR3 loop is CASSPDSYSGNTIYF. Written as DNA, the CDR3 is TGTGCCAGCAGCCCGGACAGCTACTCTGGAAACACCATATATTTT.

The chain uses TRBV28 and TRBJ2-1, with D unclear. CDR1 MDHEN and CDR2 SYDVKM come from the germline V gene. V was shortened by 7 bases and J by 14 bases, with 18 bases between the two germline ends. The CDR3 spans 12 residues. CDR3 nucleotides: TGTGCCAGCACCGTCGGTAGAGGTGATAAGTTCTTC. Its protein is CASTVGRGDKFF. Drawing the rest from reference TRBV28 and TRBJ2-1, the complete variable domain is DVKVTQSSRYLVKRTGEKVFLECVQDMDHENMFWYRQDPGLGLRLIYFSYDVKMKEKGDIPEGYSVSREKKERFSLILESASTNQTSMYLCASTVGRGDKFFGPGTRLTVL.

This clone has a handful of counts. The chain uses TRBV18 and TRBJ1-1; tentatively, D is TRBD1 (5 bases). V was trimmed by 4 bases and J by 5 bases, leaving 14 bases between them. CDR1 and CDR2 from the germline V gene are KGHSH and LQKENI. The CDR3 is made up of 14 amino acids. This CDR3 reads CASSLWDLGTEAFF. As DNA, the CDR3 is TGTGCCAGCTCACTATGGGACTTGGGGACTGAAGCTTTCTTT.

The CDR3, as DNA: TGCGCCAGCAGCTTGAGGACAGGCAACTATGGCTACACCTTC. It yields the protein CASSLRTGNYGYTF. The chain carries TRBV5-1 and TRBJ1-2; 7 nucleotides agree with TRBD1. Per germline, CDR1 SGHRS and CDR2 YFSETQ. Trimming cost V 1 base and J 2 bases; bases outside gene matches: 2. The CDR3 runs to 14 residues.

The chain employs TRBV6-6 and TRBJ2-7; perhaps TRBD1 as D (7 bases). The CDR3 loop spans 13 amino acids. Germline CDR1 and CDR2: MNHNY and SVGAGI (reference sequence). The germline V and J ends were trimmed by 5 bases and 4 bases, with 12 bases remaining between them. The DNA of the CDR3 is TGTGCCAGCAGTCGGGGGACAGATTACGAGCAGTACTTC. This encodes CASSRGTDYEQYF.

CDR3 in amino acids: CASSSNRGTVLQQYF. CDR3 nucleotides: TGTGCCAGCAGCTCCAACCGGGGAACTGTCCTACAGCAGTACTTC. The chain links TRBV5-4 to TRBJ2-7; tentatively, D is TRBD2 (5 bases). The V gene lost 3 bases and the J gene lost 8 bases, with 21 bases spanning the gap. The CDR3 loop spans 15 amino acids. Per germline, CDR1 SGHNT and CDR2 YYREEE (reference sequence).

The V and J genes are TRBV14 and TRBJ2-3, with D perhaps TRBD2 (6 bases). This CDR3 region has 16 residues. V gave up 4 bases and J gave up 4 bases, with 18 bases separating them. The germline V gene has CDR1 SGHDN and CDR2 FVKESK. The chain's CDR3 is CASSPPGAAWADTQYF. CDR3 in DNA: TGTGCCAGCAGCCCCCCGGGAGCGGCCTGGGCAGATACGCAGTATTTT. The full variable domain, its missing parts supplied by reference TRBV14 and TRBJ2-3, is EAGVTQFPSHSVIEKGQTVTLRCDPISGHDNLYWYRRVMGKEIKFLLHFVKESKQDESGMPNNRFLAERTGGTYSTLKVQPAELEDSGVYFCASSPPGAAWADTQYFGPGTRLTVL.

The gene calls are TRBV30 and TRBJ1-3; weak D call: TRBD1 (5 bases). This CDR3 is 13 amino acids long. V lost 1 base and J lost 3, with 7 bases in between. CDR1 and CDR2 (germline): GTSNPN, SVGIG (reference sequence). In nucleotides, the CDR3 is TGTGCCTGGAGTGGGGGGGATGGAAACACCATATATTTT. Translation gives CAWSGGDGNTIYF.

CDR3 sequence: CASTNRDRRPYEQYF. CDR3 nucleotide sequence: TGTGCCAGCACCAATCGGGACAGGCGCCCCTACGAGCAGTACTTC. This rearrangement joins TRBV28 to TRBJ2-7, with TRBD1 identical over 8 bases. J was trimmed by 2 bases and V by 7 bases; bases with no gene match: 10. There are 15 residues in the CDR3. CDR1 is MDHEN and CDR2 is SYDVKM in the germline V gene.

This clone was detected only a few times. The chain combines TRBV25-1 with TRBJ2-7, with TRBD2 as a possible D gene (6 bases). Trimming took 8 bases from V and 1 from J, leaving 9 bases between them. The CDR3 consists of 12 residues. The germline gives CDR1 MGHDK, CDR2 SYGVNS. CDR3 residues: CASVGTSYEQYF. The CDR3 DNA is TGTGCCAGCGTCGGGACTTCCTACGAGCAGTACTTC.

This chain uses TRBV5-4 with TRBJ2-1; 10 nucleotides agree with TRBD2. CDR1 and CDR2 (germline): SGHNT, YYREEE (reference sequence). The CDR3 length is 19 residues. V shed 7 bases, J shed 8 bases, and the junction held 24 bases outside the gene matches. The CDR3 DNA is TGTGCCAGCCGCCTCTTCACGACGCTAAGCGGGAGGGCCGTAGATGAGCAGTTCTTC. This codes for CASRLFTTLSGRAVDEQFF.

This chain joins TRBV4-3 and TRBJ1-2; 7 nucleotides line up with TRBD1. Trimming removed 0 bases from V and 8 bases from J; junction bases left unmatched: 15. CDR1 is LGHNA, CDR2 YSLEER, per germline. CDR3 length: 17 amino acids. The DNA for the CDR3 is TGCGCCAGCAGCCAAGAATCCCCAGCAGGGGGTGCGCTCGGCTACACCTTC. It specifies CASSQESPAGGALGYTF.

The chain employs TRBV6-2 or TRBV6-3 and TRBJ2-1; 9 bases line up with TRBD2. Germline V gene sequence: CDR1 MNHEY, CDR2 SVGEGT. The CDR3 runs to 15 residues. V dropped 4 bases and J dropped 4; count of bases not matched to a gene: 5. The CDR3 loop is CASSFGGRVYNEQFF. CDR3 sequence (DNA): TGTGCCAGCAGTTTCGGCGGGAGGGTTTACAATGAGCAGTTCTTC.

V is TRBV10-3 and J is TRBJ1-5, with D unresolved. CDR3 length: 14 residues. Germline CDR1 reads ENHRY; CDR2 reads SYGVKD. Trimming stripped 0 bases from V and 2 bases from J, with 5 bases between. CDR3 amino acids: CAISESSGNQPQHF. The CDR3 DNA sequence: TGTGCCATCAGTGAGTCGTCTGGCAATCAGCCCCAGCATTTT.

The sample holds one count of this clone. The chain is built from TRBV25-1 and TRBJ1-2, with 11 positions matching TRBD1. CDR1 is MGHDK and CDR2 is SYGVNS in the germline V gene. The ends lost 6 bases at V and 4 bases at J; junction bases unmatched: 7. This CDR3 has 15 amino acids. The CDR3 DNA follows: TGTGCCAGCAGACCACCCGGGACAGGGGGCTATGGCTACACCTTC. This encodes CASRPPGTGGYGYTF.

This chain joins TRBV2 and TRBJ1-5; 8 bases line up with TRBD1. J lost 2 bases, V lost 4 bases, and 4 bases had no gene match. Germline loops: CDR1 SNHLY, CDR2 FYNNEI. The CDR3 has 15 amino acids. The CDR3 loop reads CASSGPGQGNQPQHF. The CDR3 DNA reads as TGTGCCAGCAGTGGGCCGGGACAGGGCAATCAGCCCCAGCATTTT.

The chain recombines TRBV6-5 with TRBJ1-6; 9 nucleotides align to TRBD1. The CDR3 covers 15 residues. V lost 6 bases, J lost 9 bases, and 9 bases stayed unmatched. The germline V gene has CDR1 MNHEY and CDR2 SVGAGI. The CDR3: CASRITGTGLSPLHF. DNA of the CDR3: TGTGCCAGCAGGATAACCGGGACAGGGCTTTCACCCCTCCACTTT.

J is TRBJ1-2 and V is TRBV5-1, with D possibly TRBD1 on 6 matching bases. Germline CDR1 is SGHRS and CDR2 is YFSETQ. The CDR3 consists of 16 residues. The V gene lost 4 bases and the J gene lost 3 bases, with 19 bases spanning the gap. The DNA of the CDR3 is TGCGCCAGCAGCACGGGACCGGGGGGGCTAGACTATGGCTACACCTTC. It yields the protein CASSTGPGGLDYGYTF.

This clone was observed a single time. The chain carries TRBV29-1 and TRBJ2-7; perhaps TRBD1 as D (5 bases). In germline, CDR1 is SQVTM, CDR2 ANQGSEA. V gave up 0 bases and J gave up 1 base, with 13 bases separating them. The CDR3 is 15 amino acids. CDR3 sequence: CSVEDRRASSYEQYF. The CDR3 coding sequence is TGCAGCGTTGAAGATCGCAGGGCCTCGTCCTACGAGCAGTACTTC.

The J gene is TRBJ2-5, the V gene TRBV6-2 or TRBV6-3; TRBD2 aligns across 7 bases. The CDR3 has 18 residues. Germline V gene data show CDR1 as MNHEY and CDR2 as SVGEGT. The V segment lost 4 bases and the J segment 2 bases; nucleotides outside the gene matches: 16. The CDR3 coding sequence is TGTGCCAGCAGTTTCCCCCGGAAGCGGGACTACACACAAGAGACCCAGTACTTC. This gives the protein CASSFPRKRDYTQETQYF.